The present TCR beta chain was sequenced within a study of OX40 agonist ivuxolimab in advanced cancers. Study information: Subjects had a mean age of around 60 years, with a range of about 23 to 85; around 84% were male.

Profiling relied on immunoSEQ multiplex PCR, and the TCRdb table lists in-frame clones only, not all of them. The data show about 76,000 clones, over 75% seen once. The CDR3 covers 12 residues. Germline CDR1 and CDR2: MDHEN and SYDVKM. Broader study findings: Fewer expanded clones were found on average in CD4+ than in CD8+ T cells. Individuals who were partial responders at 0.1-3.0 mg/kg had clonal expansion that ranked among the lowest.

A note on this clone: Its target is not known.

The receptor's source is an adult with an advanced solid tumor such as melanoma, head and neck, liver or kidney cancer. The sequencing here drew on CD4+ or CD8+ T cells sorted from blood, taken in a trial of the OX40 agonist ivuxolimab. The chain couples TRBV28 to TRBJ2-7, with D perhaps matching TRBD2 (7 bases). DNA of the CDR3: TGTGCAATCAAGGGGGGGGACTACGAGCAGTACTTC. This sequence encodes CAIKGGDYEQYF.